One sample yielded the 23 T cell receptor beta chains listed below, sequenced in a study of control samples from healthy donors and cancer patients. Using immunoSEQ multiplex PCR, the repertoire was profiled, and TCRdb retains in-frame clones only, with some absent. Of over 100,000 clones listed, approximately 92% are singletons. The specimen was blood. The receptor set was obtained from a man aged 40-55 years in good health.

The CDR3: CASSARDRRNTEAFF. The CDR3 DNA reads as TGTGCCAGCAGCGCCCGGGACAGGAGAAACACTGAAGCTTTCTTT. V and J are TRBV3-1 (or the pseudogene TRBV3-2) and TRBJ1-1; 8 bases agree with TRBD1. J lost 2 bases, V lost 5 bases, and 7 bases had no gene match. In germline, CDR1 is LGHDT, CDR2 YNNKEL (reference sequence). The CDR3 totals 15 residues.

The V call is TRBV24-1, the J call TRBJ1-5; D perhaps matches TRBD1 (5 bases). The germline CDR1 and CDR2 sequences are KGHDR and SFDVKD. V lost 2 bases, J lost 2 bases, and 12 bases lay in between. The CDR3 is 16 residues long. CDR3 loop: CATSDWEWGGNQPQHF. The CDR3 DNA follows: TGTGCCACCAGTGATTGGGAATGGGGGGGCAATCAGCCCCAGCATTTT.

The genes are TRBV10-3 and TRBJ2-7; D remains ambiguous. The CDR3 has 11 amino acids. Germline lookup yields CDR1 ENHRY and CDR2 SYGVKD. Trimming stripped 6 bases from V and 6 bases from J, with 9 bases between. The CDR3 loop is CAIREFGEQYF. In DNA form, the CDR3 reads TGTGCCATCAGAGAATTTGGCGAGCAGTACTTC.

This sequence joins TRBV2 and TRBJ1-1; D is ambiguous. V lost 3 bases, J lost 0 bases, and 8 bases lay in between. This CDR3 spans 14 amino acids. Looked up from germline, CDR1 is SNHLY and CDR2 is FYNNEI. In DNA, the CDR3 is TGTGCCAGCAGTGACAGAACCATGAACACTGAAGCTTTCTTT. Encoded protein: CASSDRTMNTEAFF.

The chain joins TRBV7-9 to TRBJ1-5; tentative D call: TRBD1 (5 bases). Germline V gene lookup returns CDR1 SEHNR and CDR2 FQNEAQ (reference sequence). The CDR3 is 12 residues long. V lost 1 base and J 9 bases, leaving 7 bases between the germline ends. This chain's CDR3 is CASSLGGLPQHF. The CDR3 bases are TGTGCCAGCAGCTTAGGGGGCCTGCCCCAGCATTTT.

The chain carries TRBV30 and TRBJ1-5; TRBD1 matches 8 bases. Germline-derived CDR1 and CDR2 are GTSNPN and SVGIG (reference sequence). The CDR3 extends over 13 amino acids. V shed 5 bases, J shed 7 bases, and the junction held 7 bases outside the gene matches. The CDR3 sequence: CAWDQGAGQPQHF. In nucleotides, the CDR3 is TGTGCCTGGGACCAGGGGGCTGGACAGCCCCAGCATTTT.

V and J are TRBV19 and TRBJ1-2, with 7 bases aligning to TRBD1. V lost 8 bases and J lost 5; bases outside the gene matches: 11. The CDR3 consists of 14 residues. Germline-derived CDR1 and CDR2 are LNHDA and SQIVND (reference sequence). CDR3 nucleotides: TGTGCCAGTGAAAACCGGGACAGTTGGTATGGCTACACCTTC. Its translation is CASENRDSWYGYTF.

This sequence joins TRBV19 and TRBJ1-5; D unresolved. CDR3 length: 13 residues. The V and J ends lost 1 base and 3 bases respectively, with 4 bases between them. Germline CDR1 is LNHDA and CDR2 is SQIVND (reference sequence). CDR3: CASSIGANQPQHF. The CDR3 nucleotides read TGTGCCAGTAGTATAGGGGCCAATCAGCCCCAGCATTTT.

The count of this clone is one. The V call is TRBV6-5, the J call TRBJ1-2, with D perhaps TRBD1 (5 bases). The V gene lost 6 bases and the J gene lost 6 bases, with 8 bases spanning the gap. The CDR3 totals 11 residues. The germline gives CDR1 MNHEY, CDR2 SVGAGI. The CDR3 DNA sequence: TGTGCCAGCAGCCTCAGGGATGGCTACACCTTC. It specifies CASSLRDGYTF.

V is TRBV11-3 and J is TRBJ2-5, with TRBD2 matching 7 bases. The CDR3 is 13 amino acids. V lost 3 bases and J lost 3; bases outside the gene matches: 1. Germline CDR1 SGHNT, CDR2 YENEEA. In DNA, the CDR3 is TGTGCCAGCAGCTTTGGGGGGGAAGAGACCCAGTACTTC. This encodes CASSFGGEETQYF. Together with reference TRBV11-3 and TRBJ2-5, the CDR3 gives the full variable domain: EAGVVQSPRYKIIEKKQPVAFWCNPISGHNTLYWYLQNLGQGPELLIRYENEEAVDDSQLPKDRFSAERLKGVDSTLKIQPAELGDSAVYLCASSFGGEETQYFGPGTRLLVL.

This chain connects TRBV5-1 to TRBJ2-2; 8 bases map to TRBD2. The germline gives CDR1 SGHRS, CDR2 YFSETQ. V lost 1 base to trimming and J lost 0 bases; unmatched junction nucleotides: 2. The length of the CDR3 is 16 residues. The CDR3 bases are TGCGCCAGCAGCTTGAACGGGGGGGCGAACACCGGGGAGCTGTTTTTT. It specifies CASSLNGGANTGELFF.

This chain uses TRBV2 with TRBJ1-1, with unresolved D. The CDR3 covers 14 residues. Trimming removed 2 bases from V and 0 bases from J, with 7 bases in between. Germline V CDR1 and CDR2: SNHLY, FYNNEI. The CDR3 is CASSESRMNTEAFF. The CDR3 coding sequence is TGTGCCAGCAGTGAATCCAGGATGAACACTGAAGCTTTCTTT.

The sample holds one count of this clone. Other DNA sequences from this sample encode an identical CDR3 as well. This sequence joins TRBV7-9 and TRBJ1-5, with D maybe TRBD1 (5 bases). Germline values: CDR1 SEHNR, CDR2 FQNEAQ (reference sequence). V lost 5 bases to trimming and J lost 4 bases, with 18 bases between them. CDR3 length equals 16 residues. CDR3 DNA: TGTGCCAGCAGCCAAGGTCTGGGGGGAAGTAATCAGCCCCAGCATTTT. Translation: CASSQGLGGSNQPQHF. The variable domain in full, completed from reference TRBV7-9 and TRBJ1-5, reads DTGVSQNPRHKITKRGQNVTFRCDPISEHNRLYWYRQTLGQGPEFLTYFQNEAQLEKSRLLSDRFSAERPKGSFSTLEIQRTEQGDSAMYLCASSQGLGGSNQPQHFGDGTRLSIL.

The chain's CDR3 is CASSLDLSQETQYF. The DNA of the CDR3 is TGTGCCAGCAGCTTAGATTTATCCCAAGAGACCCAGTACTTC. The chain has TRBV11-3 and TRBJ2-5; D call uncertain. Per the germline V gene, CDR1 is SGHNT and CDR2 is YENEEA. CDR3 size: 14 residues. Trimming cost V 0 bases and J 1 base, with 6 bases left between them.

The chain links TRBV4-1 to TRBJ1-4; no definite D call. CDR1 MGHRA and CDR2 YSYEKL come from the germline V gene. Trimming pared 0 bases from V and 9 bases from J, leaving 17 bases between. This CDR3 is 16 amino acids long. The CDR3 DNA sequence: TGCGCCAGCAGCCAAGATTCGGCCGGGATCCTACAAAAACTGTTTTTT. It codes for CASSQDSAGILQKLFF.

About this clone: One junction end does not reproduce the germline sequence, and a read error may be involved. The V gene is TRBV6-4, the J gene TRBJ2-1; the D gene could be TRBD1 or TRBD2 (5 bases each). Germline-derived CDR1 and CDR2 are MRHNA and SNTAGT. The CDR3 totals 15 residues. This CDR3 is CASSDSAGSLSEQLF. The CDR3 DNA reads as TGTGCCAGCAGTGACTCCGCAGGGAGCCTGAGCGAGCAGCTCTTC.

The table lists this clone with a count of one. The genes are TRBV7-9 and TRBJ2-3; D tentatively reads TRBD1 or TRBD2 (5 bases each). V was clipped by 7 bases and J by 2 bases, with 13 bases between them. This CDR3 region has 14 residues. Looked up from germline, CDR1 is SEHNR and CDR2 is FQNEAQ (reference sequence). The CDR3 reads CASTWDGDTDTQYF. DNA of the CDR3: TGTGCCAGCACCTGGGACGGAGACACAGATACGCAGTATTTT.

V and J are TRBV9 and TRBJ2-1, with unresolved D. Trimming stripped 0 bases from V and 1 base from J, with 8 bases between. In germline, CDR1 is SGDLS, CDR2 YYNGEE. The CDR3 spans 15 residues. CDR3 sequence: CASSVDLMSYNEQFF. The CDR3 DNA follows: TGTGCCAGCAGCGTAGACCTGATGTCCTACAATGAGCAGTTCTTC.

This rearrangement joins TRBV29-1 to TRBJ1-1; D gene uncertain. From germline, CDR1 is SQVTM and CDR2 ANQGSEA. Trimming shortened V by 0 bases and J by 4 bases, and 9 bases separated the two germline ends. The CDR3 is 13 residues long. The CDR3 coding sequence is TGCAGCGTTGAAGAATCCCTGAGCACTGAAGCTTTCTTT. Residues: CSVEESLSTEAFF.

V gene TRBV3-1 (or the pseudogene TRBV3-2) combines with J gene TRBJ2-2; no reliable D call. In germline, CDR1 is LGHDT, CDR2 YNNKEL (reference sequence). CDR3 length: 13 residues. Trimming took off 1 base at V and 5 bases at J, with 5 bases between the two ends. CDR3 amino acids: CASSQVGTGELFF. CDR3 nucleotide sequence: TGTGCCAGCAGCCAAGTGGGGACCGGGGAGCTGTTTTTT.

This sequence joins TRBV6-5 and TRBJ2-5; 7 bases match TRBD1. The CDR3 contains 15 residues. V lost 4 bases, J lost 5 bases, and 10 bases stayed unmatched. Germline lookup yields CDR1 MNHEY and CDR2 SVGAGI. The CDR3 reads CASSLGADRDETQYF. DNA of the CDR3: TGTGCCAGCAGTTTGGGGGCCGACAGGGACGAGACCCAGTACTTC.

The gene calls are TRBV6-5 and TRBJ2-2, with D uncertain. Trimming took 6 bases from V and 7 from J, leaving 6 bases between them. Germline CDR1 reads MNHEY; CDR2 reads SVGAGI. The CDR3 runs 11 residues. CDR3 bases: TGTGCCAGCAGACCGCACGGGGAGCTGTTTTTT. Its translation is CASRPHGELFF.

V gene TRBV28 combines with J gene TRBJ1-2; D possibly corresponds to TRBD1 (6 bases). Between the trimmed V and J ends, which lost 6 bases and 3 bases, there was a span of 11 bases. The CDR3 extends over 13 amino acids. Germline V gene data show CDR1 as MDHEN and CDR2 as SYDVKM. The CDR3 DNA reads as TGTGCCAGCAGCTGGGGGGGCTACTATGGCTACACCTTC. This sequence encodes CASSWGGYYGYTF.